These 14 T cell receptor beta chains originate from one sample sequenced in a study of blood T cells in healthy people across ages. Together with a sample-barcoded 5' primer, a J-beta primer mix was included in a second PCR lasting about 7 to 11 cycles. TCRdb ran MiXCR on the 5' RACE reads and lists one entry per CDR3 protein. The table lists about 1.4 million distinct CDR3 sequences, 59% of them singletons. Material: blood. The receptors come from a man between 18 and 35 years old in good health.

The rearrangement joins TRBV11-3 to TRBJ2-1; 9 bases align to TRBD1. The CDR3 is 14 residues long. Per the germline V gene, CDR1 is SGHNT and CDR2 is YENEEA. Trimming at V came to 3 bases and at J to 5 bases, leaving 2 bases not matched to a gene. In nucleotides, the CDR3 is TGTGCCAGCAGCTTCCGACAGGGGGACAATGAGCAGTTCTTC. Its translation: CASSFRQGDNEQFF. Filled out from reference TRBV11-3 and TRBJ2-1, the complete variable domain reads EAGVVQSPRYKIIEKKQPVAFWCNPISGHNTLYWYLQNLGQGPELLIRYENEEAVDDSQLPKDRFSAERLKGVDSTLKIQPAELGDSAVYLCASSFRQGDNEQFFGPGTRLTVL.

This chain joins TRBV11-2 and TRBJ1-2; possibly TRBD1 for D (6 bases). From germline, CDR1 is SGHAT and CDR2 FQNNGV. This CDR3 spans 17 amino acids. V dropped 0 bases and J dropped 5 bases, with 19 bases sitting between them. The CDR3: CASSLEPYRGLPYGYTF. The CDR3 DNA is TGTGCCAGCAGCTTAGAACCTTATCGGGGGCTCCCTTATGGCTACACCTTC.

The V and J genes are TRBV4-2 and TRBJ1-2; D may be TRBD1 (5 bases). V was shortened by 0 bases and J by 8 bases, with 22 bases between the two germline ends. This CDR3 has 17 amino acids. From germline, CDR1 is LGHNA and CDR2 YNFKEQ. DNA for the CDR3: TGTGCCAGCAGCCAAGATTGGGATGACAGAGCCCTCTTAGGCTACACCTTC. This sequence encodes CASSQDWDDRALLGYTF.

This rearrangement joins TRBV6-5 to TRBJ2-3, with 15 bases fitting TRBD2. The CDR3 has 16 amino acids. Germline CDR1 is MNHEY and CDR2 is SVGAGI. V shed 5 bases and J 6 bases; nucleotides not matched to a gene: 6. In DNA form, the CDR3 reads TGTGCCAGCAGTCCCATTGGGACTAGCGGGAGGGATACGCAGTATTTT. It translates to CASSPIGTSGRDTQYF.

The V gene is TRBV29-1, the J gene TRBJ1-4; possible D gene TRBD1, 5 bases. CDR3 length: 13 residues. With 4 bases removed from V and 6 bases from J, the gap between germline ends came to 12 bases. Germline V CDR1 and CDR2: SQVTM, ANQGSEA. In nucleotides, the CDR3 is TGCAGCGTTGTTGAGGGGATTGATGAAAAACTGTTTTTT. Its protein product is CSVVEGIDEKLFF.

The V gene is TRBV28, the J gene TRBJ2-7, with 7 nucleotides matching TRBD2. Trimming cost V 5 bases and J 4 bases; bases outside gene matches: 14. Germline V gene data show CDR1 as MDHEN and CDR2 as SYDVKM. This CDR3 has 16 residues. The CDR3 reads CASSTRLARMGYEQYF. The DNA of the CDR3 is TGTGCCAGCAGTACCCGACTAGCCCGAATGGGGTACGAGCAGTACTTC.

The chain joins TRBV27 to TRBJ2-5; maybe TRBD1 (5 bases). V was pared by 2 bases and J by 1 base, with 8 bases between. CDR3 length equals 14 residues. CDR1 MNHEY and CDR2 SMNVEV come from the germline V gene (reference sequence). CDR3 sequence: CASSLNRGQETQYF. CDR3 DNA: TGTGCCAGCAGTTTAAATAGGGGCCAAGAGACCCAGTACTTC.

The V gene is TRBV5-1, the J gene TRBJ2-3; D remains unclear. The germline V and J ends were trimmed by 0 bases and 0 bases, with 8 bases remaining between them. The CDR3 length is 15 residues. Per germline, CDR1 SGHRS and CDR2 YFSETQ. This CDR3 is CASSLEAYSTDTQYF. DNA of the CDR3: TGCGCCAGCAGCTTGGAAGCCTACAGCACAGATACGCAGTATTTT.

This clonotype was seen a handful of times. The rearrangement uses TRBV29-1 and TRBJ2-7; tentatively, D is TRBD2 (5 bases). The V end was cut by 6 bases, the J end by 2 bases, with 8 bases between. This CDR3 has 11 amino acids. Per the germline V gene, CDR1 is SQVTM and CDR2 is ANQGSEA. CDR3 in amino acids: CSVRETYEQYF. The CDR3 region has the DNA TGCAGCGTCCGGGAAACCTACGAGCAGTACTTC.

This clonotype occurred a few times. The chain carries TRBV20-1 and TRBJ1-6; D is possibly TRBD1 (6 bases). The CDR3 runs to 16 residues. V was cut by 0 bases and J by 7 bases, with 16 bases left in between. Germline V lookup: CDR1 DFQATT, CDR2 SNEGSKA (reference sequence). CDR3 sequence: CSARDRGGHMNSPLHF. Here the CDR3 DNA reads TGCAGTGCTAGAGATCGAGGGGGGCATATGAATTCACCCCTCCACTTT.

The chain links TRBV11-1 to TRBJ2-5; D not certain. The germline gives CDR1 SGHAT, CDR2 FQDESV (reference sequence). The CDR3 runs to 15 residues. Deletions cut 5 bases from V and 1 base from J, with 14 bases between. The CDR3 here is CASSPVSWGQETQYF. DNA for the CDR3: TGTGCCAGCAGCCCAGTTTCCTGGGGCCAAGAGACCCAGTACTTC.

This clonotype was observed a few times. CDR3 sequence: CSGVPIPTDTQYF. The CDR3, as DNA: TGCAGCGGGGTCCCAATCCCCACAGATACGCAGTATTTT. V and J are TRBV29-1 and TRBJ2-3; D uncertain. The V gene lost 7 bases and the J gene lost 2 bases, with 13 bases spanning the gap. The CDR3 is made up of 13 amino acids. Per germline, CDR1 SQVTM and CDR2 ANQGSEA.

This clonotype came up a few times. The CDR3 DNA sequence: TGTGCCATCAATGGGGGAAGCACAGATACGCAGTATTTT. Its protein product is CAINGGSTDTQYF. The gene calls are TRBV10-3 and TRBJ2-3; TRBD1 or TRBD2 may be the D gene (5 bases each). CDR1 ENHRY and CDR2 SYGVKD come from the germline V gene. The CDR3 length is 13 residues. The V end was cut by 7 bases, the J end by 0 bases, with 8 bases between.

V usage is TRBV7-2 and J usage is TRBJ2-7; perhaps TRBD1 as D (6 bases). CDR1 and CDR2 (germline): SGHTA, FQGNSA. This CDR3 contains 14 residues. V was shortened by 4 bases and J by 3 bases, with 13 bases between the two germline ends. This chain's CDR3 is CASSSVRDNYEQYF. DNA of the CDR3: TGTGCCAGCAGCTCGGTCCGGGACAACTACGAGCAGTACTTC.